A selection of T cell receptor beta chains follows, all from one sample in a study of OX40 agonist ivuxolimab in advanced cancers. Method: immunoSEQ multiplex PCR; TCRdb's copy keeps in-frame clones and lacks some. The table includes around 95,000 clones, around 90% detected once. The sequencing used CD4+ or CD8+ T cells sorted from blood, collected in a trial of the OX40 agonist ivuxolimab. All receptors come from an adult with an advanced solid tumor such as melanoma, head and neck, liver or kidney cancer. Each CDR3 is given with its conserved first and last residue. Fields, in order: V gene, D gene, clone size, J gene, CDR3 protein, CDR3 DNA. A D gene is named only where the DNA matches it firmly. Size is stated for part of the rows, as once, few or many counts, or as a class when the clone is expanded.

v_call: TRBV7-8
d_call: TRBD1
clone_size: -
j_call: TRBJ2-3
cdr3_aa: CASSSSDRGWTDTQYF
cdr3_nt: TGTGCCAGCAGCTCATCGGACAGGGGTTGGACAGATACGCAGTATTTT

v_call: TRBV5-1
d_call: TRBD1
clone_size: -
j_call: TRBJ1-1
cdr3_aa: CASSADRGRFAFF
cdr3_nt: TGCGCCAGCAGCGCCGACAGGGGGCGCTTCGCTTTCTTT

v_call: TRBV7-9
d_call: -
clone_size: -
j_call: TRBJ1-2
cdr3_aa: CASSLTTGYTF
cdr3_nt: TGTGCCAGCAGCTTAACGACTGGCTACACCTTC

v_call: TRBV30
d_call: -
clone_size: -
j_call: TRBJ2-2
cdr3_aa: CAARSGPGELFF
cdr3_nt: TGTGCCGCAAGATCGGGGCCCGGGGAGCTGTTTTTT

v_call: TRBV5-1
d_call: -
clone_size: -
j_call: TRBJ1-2
cdr3_aa: CASSLNFYGYTF
cdr3_nt: TGCGCCAGCAGCTTGAACTTCTATGGCTACACCTTC

v_call: TRBV11-2
d_call: -
clone_size: -
j_call: TRBJ2-5
cdr3_aa: CASSLDRGGRETQYF
cdr3_nt: TGTGCCAGCAGCTTAGATCGAGGAGGGCGTGAGACCCAGTACTTC

v_call: TRBV29-1
d_call: -
clone_size: -
j_call: TRBJ2-2
cdr3_aa: CSVQGRLNTGELFF
cdr3_nt: TGCAGCGTCCAGGGGAGACTCAACACCGGGGAGCTGTTTTTT

v_call: TRBV10-2
d_call: -
clone_size: -
j_call: TRBJ2-7
cdr3_aa: CASSDSYEQYF
cdr3_nt: TGCGCCAGCAGCGACTCCTACGAGCAGTACTTC

v_call: TRBV11-2
d_call: -
clone_size: -
j_call: TRBJ1-2
cdr3_aa: CASSLDRTLYGYTF
cdr3_nt: TGTGCCAGCAGCTTAGATCGTACCCTTTATGGCTACACCTTC

v_call: TRBV30
d_call: -
clone_size: -
j_call: TRBJ1-5
cdr3_aa: CAWSGSNQPQHF
cdr3_nt: TGTGCCTGGAGTGGTAGCAATCAGCCCCAGCATTTT

v_call: TRBV7-9
d_call: -
clone_size: -
j_call: TRBJ2-2
cdr3_aa: CASSSPLQGTGELFF
cdr3_nt: TGTGCCAGCAGCTCCCCCCTGCAGGGCACCGGGGAGCTGTTTTTT

v_call: TRBV27
d_call: -
clone_size: -
j_call: TRBJ1-5
cdr3_aa: CASSTRQPNQPQHF
cdr3_nt: TGTGCCAGCAGTACAAGACAACCGAATCAGCCCCAGCATTTT

v_call: TRBV7-6
d_call: -
clone_size: -
j_call: TRBJ1-2
cdr3_aa: CASSLHLGGTPYGYTF
cdr3_nt: TGTGCCAGCAGCTTACATCTGGGTGGAACCCCTTATGGCTACACCTTC

v_call: TRBV19
d_call: TRBD2
clone_size: -
j_call: TRBJ2-1
cdr3_aa: CASSGQRGYNEQFF
cdr3_nt: TGTGCCAGTAGTGGCCAGCGGGGGTACAATGAGCAGTTCTTC

v_call: TRBV5-1
d_call: -
clone_size: once
j_call: TRBJ2-7
cdr3_aa: CASSLGMRDEQYF
cdr3_nt: TGCGCCAGCAGCTTGGGCATGAGGGACGAGCAGTACTTC

v_call: TRBV19
d_call: TRBD2
clone_size: -
j_call: TRBJ2-7
cdr3_aa: CASTTTAGSYEQYF
cdr3_nt: TGTGCCAGTACAACGACAGCGGGGTCCTACGAGCAGTACTTC

v_call: TRBV10-2
d_call: TRBD2
clone_size: -
j_call: TRBJ2-7
cdr3_aa: CATRRGVTTYEQYF
cdr3_nt: TGCGCCACCCGCCGGGGGGTAACTACCTACGAGCAGTACTTC

v_call: TRBV29-1
d_call: -
clone_size: -
j_call: TRBJ1-5
cdr3_aa: CSVGGLNQPQHF
cdr3_nt: TGCAGCGTTGGCGGACTGAATCAGCCCCAGCATTTT

v_call: TRBV6-5
d_call: TRBD1
clone_size: -
j_call: TRBJ1-2
cdr3_aa: CASKDRGGGYTF
cdr3_nt: TGTGCCAGCAAAGACAGGGGGGGTGGCTACACCTTC

v_call: TRBV29-1
d_call: -
clone_size: -
j_call: TRBJ2-5
cdr3_aa: CSVALSGETQYF
cdr3_nt: TGCAGCGTTGCACTATCTGGGGAGACCCAGTACTTC

v_call: TRBV5-1
d_call: -
clone_size: -
j_call: TRBJ1-4
cdr3_aa: CASSPVLGPNEKLFF
cdr3_nt: TGCGCCAGCAGCCCGGTATTGGGCCCTAATGAAAAACTGTTTTTT

v_call: TRBV29-1
d_call: TRBD1
clone_size: -
j_call: TRBJ2-2
cdr3_aa: CSVRTGTTGELFF
cdr3_nt: TGCAGCGTTAGGACAGGGACCACCGGGGAGCTGTTTTTT

v_call: TRBV19
d_call: TRBD1
clone_size: -
j_call: TRBJ2-3
cdr3_aa: CASSPRTGGTDTQYF
cdr3_nt: TGTGCCAGTAGTCCTCGGACAGGGGGCACAGATACGCAGTATTTT

v_call: TRBV6-1
d_call: -
clone_size: -
j_call: TRBJ2-1
cdr3_aa: CASSTLIGGEQFF
cdr3_nt: TGTGCCAGCAGTACCCTGATAGGCGGTGAGCAGTTCTTC

v_call: TRBV6-1
d_call: -
clone_size: -
j_call: TRBJ1-4
cdr3_aa: CASRVSTNEKLFF
cdr3_nt: TGTGCCAGCCGGGTCTCAACTAATGAAAAACTGTTTTTT

v_call: TRBV27
d_call: -
clone_size: -
j_call: TRBJ2-3
cdr3_aa: CASSTNSRVEYF
cdr3_nt: TGTGCCAGCAGTACCAATTCCCGGGTGGAGTATTTT

v_call: TRBV4-1
d_call: TRBD2
clone_size: -
j_call: TRBJ2-7
cdr3_aa: CASSQPGGAGYSYEQYF
cdr3_nt: TGCGCCAGCAGCCAGCCCGGGGGGGCAGGGTACAGCTACGAGCAGTACTTC

v_call: TRBV7-9
d_call: -
clone_size: -
j_call: TRBJ1-4
cdr3_aa: CASSSRAGAHEKLFF
cdr3_nt: TGTGCCAGCAGCTCCCGAGCGGGGGCCCATGAAAAACTGTTTTTT

v_call: TRBV5-8
d_call: -
clone_size: -
j_call: TRBJ2-3
cdr3_aa: CASPALGDSTDTQYF
cdr3_nt: TGTGCCAGCCCCGCATTAGGGGATAGCACAGATACGCAGTATTTT

v_call: TRBV5-4
d_call: -
clone_size: -
j_call: TRBJ2-3
cdr3_aa: CASSLGGLDTQYF
cdr3_nt: TGTGCCAGCAGCTTGGGTGGGTTAGATACGCAGTATTTT

v_call: TRBV11-2
d_call: -
clone_size: -
j_call: TRBJ1-2
cdr3_aa: CASTTGRLYGYTF
cdr3_nt: TGTGCCAGCACCACAGGCCGGTTATATGGCTACACCTTC

v_call: TRBV10-3
d_call: TRBD2
clone_size: -
j_call: TRBJ2-1
cdr3_aa: CAISDSGGGYNEQFF
cdr3_nt: TGTGCCATCAGTGATTCTGGCGGGGGCTACAATGAGCAGTTCTTC

v_call: TRBV6-1
d_call: -
clone_size: -
j_call: TRBJ2-5
cdr3_aa: CASRQSGPETQYF
cdr3_nt: TGTGCCAGCAGACAAAGCGGTCCAGAGACCCAGTACTTC

v_call: TRBV5-1
d_call: -
clone_size: -
j_call: TRBJ2-7
cdr3_aa: CASSLWGTSSYEQYF
cdr3_nt: TGCGCCAGCAGCTTGTGGGGCACGAGCTCCTACGAGCAGTACTTC

v_call: TRBV4-1
d_call: TRBD1
clone_size: -
j_call: TRBJ1-1
cdr3_aa: CASSQRDRGQGAFF
cdr3_nt: TGCGCCAGCAGCCAAAGGGACAGGGGGCAAGGGGCTTTCTTT

v_call: TRBV1
d_call: -
clone_size: few
j_call: TRBJ1-5
cdr3_aa: CTSSQDPHRDLKSQPQHF
cdr3_nt: TGCACCAGCAGCCAAGATCCCCACCGGGACCTCAAGAGTCAGCCCCAGCATTTT

v_call: TRBV2
d_call: -
clone_size: -
j_call: TRBJ2-2
cdr3_aa: CASRERVYSAGELFF
cdr3_nt: TGTGCCAGCAGGGAGAGGGTTTATAGCGCCGGGGAGCTGTTTTTT

v_call: TRBV27
d_call: TRBD1
clone_size: -
j_call: TRBJ1-5
cdr3_aa: CATRTGASNQPQHF
cdr3_nt: TGTGCCACCCGGACAGGGGCCAGCAATCAGCCCCAGCATTTT

v_call: TRBV27
d_call: TRBD1
clone_size: once
j_call: TRBJ2-7
cdr3_aa: CASSSHYRGEQYF
cdr3_nt: TGTGCCAGCAGTTCACACTACAGGGGAGAGCAGTACTTC

v_call: TRBV5-1
d_call: -
clone_size: -
j_call: TRBJ1-3
cdr3_aa: CASSLATGGNTIYF
cdr3_nt: TGCGCCAGCAGCTTGGCAACGGGTGGAAACACCATATATTTT

v_call: TRBV18
d_call: -
clone_size: -
j_call: TRBJ2-1
cdr3_aa: CASSPPASYNEQFF
cdr3_nt: TGTGCCAGCTCACCACCCGCCTCCTACAATGAGCAGTTCTTC

v_call: TRBV30
d_call: TRBD1
clone_size: -
j_call: TRBJ1-5
cdr3_aa: CAWSAGTVNQPQHF
cdr3_nt: TGTGCCTGGAGTGCGGGGACAGTCAATCAGCCCCAGCATTTT

v_call: TRBV19
d_call: -
clone_size: -
j_call: TRBJ2-2
cdr3_aa: CASLNAAGELFF
cdr3_nt: TGTGCCAGTCTCAACGCGGCCGGGGAGCTGTTTTTT

v_call: TRBV6-6
d_call: TRBD2
clone_size: -
j_call: TRBJ2-7
cdr3_aa: CASKRELVSEQYF
cdr3_nt: TGTGCCAGCAAGCGGGAGTTAGTTAGCGAGCAGTACTTC

v_call: TRBV10-1
d_call: -
clone_size: -
j_call: TRBJ2-3
cdr3_aa: CASSDSTGDTDTQYF
cdr3_nt: TGCGCCAGCAGTGATAGCACGGGAGACACAGATACGCAGTATTTT

v_call: TRBV19
d_call: -
clone_size: -
j_call: TRBJ1-1
cdr3_aa: CASKATSTGPARNTEAFF
cdr3_nt: TGTGCCAGTAAGGCAACGTCCACAGGGCCCGCAAGGAACACTGAAGCTTTCTTT

v_call: TRBV6-5
d_call: TRBD2
clone_size: -
j_call: TRBJ2-3
cdr3_aa: CASTRTGTSLHTQYF
cdr3_nt: TGTGCCAGCACCCGGACCGGGACTAGCCTCCATACGCAGTATTTT

v_call: TRBV4-1
d_call: TRBD1
clone_size: -
j_call: TRBJ1-2
cdr3_aa: CASSREQGAPGYTF
cdr3_nt: TGCGCCAGCAGCCGAGAACAGGGGGCGCCTGGCTACACCTTC

v_call: TRBV28
d_call: TRBD2
clone_size: -
j_call: TRBJ2-7
cdr3_aa: CASSSTSGRARYEQYF
cdr3_nt: TGTGCCAGCAGCTCCACTAGCGGGAGGGCCCGCTACGAGCAGTACTTC